Listed here is a single TCR beta chain. The antigen is undetermined. The record originates from a study of long-term antiretroviral therapy in people with HIV. Study information: Samples from the earliest time points predate the 2015 immediate-ART recommendation by about a decade. Study conclusions and caveats: HIV repertoire CDR3 lengths ranged less widely than those of controls.

United States facilities provided treatment to all participants with HIV. Prior to DNA extraction, the samples held 1-10 million cryopreserved PBMC. CDR1 and CDR2 from the germline V gene are MNHEY and SVGAGI. The V gene end was trimmed by 2 bases and the J gene end by 4 bases; junction bases not matched to a gene: 6. There are 15 residues in the CDR3. Researchers ran immunoSEQ v3.0 at survey level. Assay: immunoSEQ multiplex PCR; the TCRdb copy retains only in-frame clones and omits some. The data contain about 28,000 clones, over 90% of them singletons. The rearrangement links TRBV6-5 to TRBJ2-7; 9 nucleotides align to TRBD1. This sequence was found in a man over 45 with HIV. This sample comprised unsorted PBMCs, obtained 5.3 years after starting antiretroviral therapy. The CDR3 protein is CASSYKTGGNYEQYF. CDR3 DNA: TGTGCCAGCAGTTACAAGACAGGGGGGAATTACGAGCAGTACTTC.